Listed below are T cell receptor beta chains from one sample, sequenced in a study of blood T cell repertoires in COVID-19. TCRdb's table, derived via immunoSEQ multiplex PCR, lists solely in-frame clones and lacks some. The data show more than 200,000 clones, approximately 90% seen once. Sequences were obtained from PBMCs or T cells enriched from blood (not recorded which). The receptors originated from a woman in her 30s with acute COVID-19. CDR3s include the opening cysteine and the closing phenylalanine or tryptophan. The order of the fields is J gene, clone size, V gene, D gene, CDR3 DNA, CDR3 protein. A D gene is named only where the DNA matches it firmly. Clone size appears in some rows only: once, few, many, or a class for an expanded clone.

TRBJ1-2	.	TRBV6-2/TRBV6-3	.	TGTGCCAGCAGTCCCGCGGGCAGTTTCGAATATGGCTACACCTTC	CASSPAGSFEYGYTF
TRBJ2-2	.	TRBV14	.	TGTGCCAGCAGCCAGAGGGGACACGCCGGGGAGCTGTTTTTT	CASSQRGHAGELFF
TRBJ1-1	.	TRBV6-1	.	TGTGCCAGCAGTGAAGGGGTATGGGCGTTCGCTGAAGCTTTCTTT	CASSEGVWAFAEAFF
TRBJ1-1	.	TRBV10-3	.	TGTGCCACCGAGGGGGTTGGGACTGAAGCTTTCTTT	CATEGVGTEAFF
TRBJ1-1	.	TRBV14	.	TGTGCCAGCAGCCAAGGCGGAATGGAGCTGAACACTGAAGCTTTCTTT	CASSQGGMELNTEAFF
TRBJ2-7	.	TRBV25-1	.	TGTGCCAGCAGTGAATTAGAGCAGGGGGGAGAGCAGTACTTC	CASSELEQGGEQYF
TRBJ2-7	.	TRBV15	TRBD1	TGTGCCACCAGTCCGGCCGGGGGACAGGGCTACGAGCAGTACTTC	CATSPAGGQGYEQYF
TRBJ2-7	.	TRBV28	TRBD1	TGTGCCAGCAGTTTATCCTCACAGGGGAGCACCTACGAGCAGTACTTC	CASSLSSQGSTYEQYF
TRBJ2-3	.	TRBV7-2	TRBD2	TGTGCCAGCAGCTTAGCTAGCGGGAGCGGCGGAACAGATACGCAGTATTTT	CASSLASGSGGTDTQYF
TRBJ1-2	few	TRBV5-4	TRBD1	TGTGCCAGCAGCGCGGGACAGGGGACAGCTAACTATGGCTACACCTTC	CASSAGQGTANYGYTF
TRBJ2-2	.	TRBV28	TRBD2	TGTGCCAGCAACCCAACCTCGGGACTAGCGGGAGTCGGGGAGCTGTTTTTT	CASNPTSGLAGVGELFF
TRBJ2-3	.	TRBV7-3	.	TGTGCCAGCAGCCTTAGCGGACTCACAGATACGCAGTATTTT	CASSLSGLTDTQYF
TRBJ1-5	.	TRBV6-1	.	TGTGCCAGCAGTCCTCCCGGGAACGTAGATCAGCCCCAGCATTTT	CASSPPGNVDQPQHF
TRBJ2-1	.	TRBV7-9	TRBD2	TGTGCCAGCAGACCTCCGGGACTAGCGGGAGATGAGCAGTTCTTC	CASRPPGLAGDEQFF
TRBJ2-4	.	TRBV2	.	TGTGCCAGTACGGAGAGGGTCAAGGACATTCAGTACTTC	CASTERVKDIQYF
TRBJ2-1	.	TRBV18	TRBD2	TGTGCCAGCTCACTCGCGGGGCTAGCGGGGGAGCAGTTCTTC	CASSLAGLAGEQFF
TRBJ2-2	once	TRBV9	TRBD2	TGTGCCAGCAGCGGGGGGACTAGCGGGAGCCGCGGGGAGCTGTTTTTT	CASSGGTSGSRGELFF
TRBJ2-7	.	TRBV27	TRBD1	TGTGCCAGCAGTCCACGACAGGGGAAGTTCGACGAGCAGTACTTC	CASSPRQGKFDEQYF
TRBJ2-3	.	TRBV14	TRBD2	TGTGCCAGCAGCCAAGCGGGAGGGCCTGGTACGCAGTATTTT	CASSQAGGPGTQYF
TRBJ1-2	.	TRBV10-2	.	TGCGCCAGCAGTAGAAACAGGGTAGCTTATGGCTACACCTTC	CASSRNRVAYGYTF
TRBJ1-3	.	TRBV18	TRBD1	TGTGCCAGCTCACAGGACAGGTGGAGGTCTGGAAACACCATATATTTT	CASSQDRWRSGNTIYF
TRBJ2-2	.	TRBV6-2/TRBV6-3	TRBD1	TGTGCCAGCAGTTACGGGACAGGGGGTACCGGGGAGCTGTTTTTT	CASSYGTGGTGELFF
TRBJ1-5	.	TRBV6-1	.	TGTGCCAGCAGTGAAGGGGCAGCGGCCCAGCCCCAGCATTTT	CASSEGAAAQPQHF
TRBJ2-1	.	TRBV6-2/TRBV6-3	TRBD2	TGTGCCAGCAGCCCCGGACTAGCGGGAGTTAGGTGGGCGCGAGAGCAGTTCTTC	CASSPGLAGVRWAREQFF
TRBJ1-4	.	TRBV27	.	TGTGCCAGCAGTTTGGCAGGGATCAGTAATGAAAAACTGTTTTTT	CASSLAGISNEKLFF
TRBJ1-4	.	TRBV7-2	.	TGTGCCAGCAGCTCATATTCAACAGGGCGGGCAGGAGAAAAACTGTTTTTT	CASSSYSTGRAGEKLFF
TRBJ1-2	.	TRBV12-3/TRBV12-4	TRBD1	TGTGCCAGCAGTTTAGGGGGACAGGGTGTCTACACCTTC	CASSLGGQGVYTF
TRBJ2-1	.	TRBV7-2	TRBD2	TGTGCCAGCAGTCCAAATAGCGGGAGGGCGGAGCAGTTCTTC	CASSPNSGRAEQFF
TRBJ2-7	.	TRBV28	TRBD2	TGTGCCAGCATCATGGGAGGGAGCGGCGAGCAGTACTTC	CASIMGGSGEQYF
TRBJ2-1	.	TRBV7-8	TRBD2	TGTGCCAGCAGCTTAGCGTTGAGTAGCGGGAGCTGGGATGAGCAGTTCTTC	CASSLALSSGSWDEQFF
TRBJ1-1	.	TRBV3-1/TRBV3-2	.	TGTGCCAGCAGCCAAGATGGAGCAGCTGAAGCTTTCTTT	CASSQDGAAEAFF
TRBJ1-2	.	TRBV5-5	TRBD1	TGTGCCAGCAGCTACAACCCGGGACAGGGGGCGAATGGCTACACCTTC	CASSYNPGQGANGYTF
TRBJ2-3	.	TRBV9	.	TGTGCCAGCAGCGTCGGCACAGATACGCAGTATTTT	CASSVGTDTQYF
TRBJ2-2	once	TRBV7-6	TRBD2	TGTGCCAGCAGCTTAGTTCCTAGCGGGGGGGCCAACAGTGCGAACACCGGGGAGCTGTTTTTT	CASSLVPSGGANSANTGELFF
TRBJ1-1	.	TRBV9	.	TGTGCCAGCAGCGTAGATGGGGCGAACACTGAAGCTTTCTTT	CASSVDGANTEAFF
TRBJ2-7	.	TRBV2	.	TGTGCCAGCAGCCAAGGGGTAGGATCCTACGAGCAGTACTTC	CASSQGVGSYEQYF
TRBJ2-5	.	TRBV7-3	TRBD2	TGTGCCAGCAGCGCGCCCAAGGGACTAGCGGGGCCAAAAAAAGAGACCCAGTACTTC	CASSAPKGLAGPKKETQYF
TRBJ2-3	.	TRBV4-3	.	TGCGCCAGCAGCCAAGAGCCCCCGGGGTTCCCAGATACGCAGTATTTT	CASSQEPPGFPDTQYF
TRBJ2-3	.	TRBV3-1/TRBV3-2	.	TGTGCCAGCAGCCCAGGGGACACGCAGTATTTT	CASSPGDTQYF
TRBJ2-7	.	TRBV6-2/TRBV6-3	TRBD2	TGTGCCAGCAGCCCCGCTGCAGCGGGAGTCTACGAGCAGTACTTC	CASSPAAAGVYEQYF
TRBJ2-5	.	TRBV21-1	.	TGTGCCAGCGGCTCACACCAACGGGACAGGAAAGAGACCCAGTACTTC	CASGSHQRDRKETQYF
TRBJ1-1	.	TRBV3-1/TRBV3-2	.	TGTGCCAGCAGCCAAATGGCAGGCACTGAAGCTTTCTTT	CASSQMAGTEAFF
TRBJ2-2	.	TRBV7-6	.	TGTGCCAGCAGCGCCGCAGGGTTTGCCGGGGAGCTGTTTTTT	CASSAAGFAGELFF
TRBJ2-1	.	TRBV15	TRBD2	TGTGCCACCAGCAGAGAAAGGCTAGCGGGAGAAAGGGAGCAGTTCTTC	CATSRERLAGEREQFF
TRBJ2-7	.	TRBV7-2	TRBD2	TGTGCCAGCAGCCGGGGGACTAGCGGGCCTTCACTACGCGAGCAGTACTTC	CASSRGTSGPSLREQYF
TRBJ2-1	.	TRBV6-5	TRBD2	TGTGCCAGCAGTTACTCCGGGACTAGCGGGGTGTATGAGCAGTTCTTC	CASSYSGTSGVYEQFF
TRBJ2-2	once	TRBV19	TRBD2	TGTGCCAGTACTTCCCTAGCGGGATTCATGTCGGGAACCGGGGAGCTGTTTTTT	CASTSLAGFMSGTGELFF